This T cell receptor beta chain was profiled in a study of shared clonotypes between healthy human individuals (dated by TCRdb to about 2020). Describing the broader study: A couple of women and a few men aged 18 to 49 years were included in the cohort. Leukapheresis yielded between about 0.85 and 9.5 billion PBMCs per donor. The study deeply sequenced blood TCR repertoires of several healthy adults to estimate repertoire size and the extent of clonotype sharing between individuals. To increase sequencing depth and limit assay-specific biases, different laboratories used diverse techniques to prepare libraries and sequence TCR repertoires. For each donor, CD4 naive and CD4 memory were each given three plates, CD8 naive was given two plates, and CD8 memory was given one plate.

Using the deep immunoSEQ assay, TCR CDR3 regions were amplified from genomic DNA by multiplex PCR. Extracted genomic DNA from each cell subset was spread evenly across all wells of several immunoSEQ 96-well plates, with each plate serving as a replicate. For sorted subsets, around 200 ng genomic DNA, equal to tens of thousands of T cell genomes, was loaded into each replicate PCR. Purified libraries were measured with a Qubit 3.0 fluorometer, size-checked on a Bioanalyzer 2100, and measured again with the KAPA Library Quantification kit. Every immunoSEQ 96-well plate was sequenced on a separate single-read 150-cycle Illumina NextSeq 550 flow cell. The published analysis was carried out like this. Because only junctional sequences without quality scores were contained in the immunoSEQ output, filtering matching that applied to full-length reads could not be performed. Sequences were annotated with PyIR, a Python wrapper for IgBLAST v1.9, using IMGT germline references to assign V/J genes and CDR3. Any read was removed if the V/J assignment was weak (E-value above 1e-6), the CDR3 was missing, or the read contained stop codons, out-of-frame junctions, or ambiguous translated residues. V3J clonotypes were defined by identical inferred V gene, J gene, and CDR3 amino acid sequence. The percentage overlap between two repertoires was calculated by dividing the number of shared unique clonotypes by the size of the smaller repertoire. Repertoire richness was assessed with RTK rarefaction, the Chao1 estimator, and Recon v2.1 estimates of unobserved clonotypes. For all TCRbeta clonotypes obtained by the gDNA method from several donors, generation probabilities were computed with OLGA. Entries here come from immuneACCESS through TCRdb and include only in-frame sequences with V and J called. Some clones fail to appear in such tables; in the studies checked, an unresolved V gene covers under half of the shortfall, and the cause of the remainder is unknown. V and J calls and clone size are given by that table; D and trimming were obtained from the DNA. This sample gives around 2,000,000 clones in total; roughly 91% of them show up just once. Of the sample, 1.5% to 2% is held by the ten largest clones.

Study-level results and caveats: Rarefaction of sorted-subset datasets indicated incomplete sequencing despite the large sequencing depth. Because the study included a small number of donors, the genetic and exposure-history diversity represented was limited. Pairwise subsampling led to the expectation that sequencing depth would affect the degree of clonotype sharing among donors. Naive subsets generally had larger estimated clonotype richness than memory subsets did. Sampling was restricted to blood, and TCR repertoires in tissue are likely to differ from TCR repertoires in blood. Sharing across several donors was observed for around 5% of naive CD4, 3% to 4% of naive CD8, over 2% of memory CD4, and around 0.42% of memory CD8 clonotypes. Higher generation probabilities were observed for clonotypes shared by all four sorted-subset donors than for non-shared clonotypes.

CD8 naive samples were CD45RO-negative cells positively selected for CCR7, giving a CD45RA+CCR7+ population that excluded TemRA cells. Donors were healthy HIV-negative adults with no recently reported acute infections or vaccinations. Every donor was a Caucasian adult living in Nashville, Tennessee, USA. Blood was obtained by leukapheresis, after which PBMCs were separated by Ficoll-Histopaque density gradient centrifugation and cryopreserved in liquid nitrogen vapor phase. Purity and quantity of every magnetically sorted T cell population were checked by analytical flow cytometry. From each sorted fraction, genomic DNA was isolated and quantified by UV absorbance on a Nanodrop 2000c. From the cysteine up to the phenylalanine, the CDR3 has a length of 14 residues. Of all the DNA, just the CDR3 is kept, 42 bases in frame from base 1. Taken from the germline V gene, the CDR1 and CDR2 loops are MDHEN and SYDVKM. Ends trimmed: V by 8 bases, J by 4 bases; bases unmatched to a gene: 10.

On this clone: Its target antigen remains unknown. It has no much larger one-base neighbor in the sample; base qualities were not kept.

This TCR derives from a man younger than 35 in good health. Some clones in this sample may be carry-over from other donors' samples. The V and J genes are TRBV28 and TRBJ2-5, with 7 central nucleotides matching TRBD2. Sequenced material: naive CD8+ T cells from PBMCs. The cell subset or site label for this specimen denotes: CD45RA+CCR7+. The DNA sequence is TGTGCCAGCCTACGGAGCGGGGAGGGAGAGACCCAGTACTTC. This gives the protein CASLRSGEGETQYF.